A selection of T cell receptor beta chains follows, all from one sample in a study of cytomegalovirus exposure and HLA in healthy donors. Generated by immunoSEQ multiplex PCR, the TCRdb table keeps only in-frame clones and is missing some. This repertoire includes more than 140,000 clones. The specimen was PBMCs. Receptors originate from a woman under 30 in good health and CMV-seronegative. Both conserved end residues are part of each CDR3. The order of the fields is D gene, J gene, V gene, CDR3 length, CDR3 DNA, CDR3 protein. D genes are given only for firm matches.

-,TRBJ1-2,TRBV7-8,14,TGTGCCAGCAGCTTAGATACAGGTCTCGGTGGCTACACCTTC,CASSLDTGLGGYTF
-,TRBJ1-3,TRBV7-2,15,TGTGCCAGCAGCCGTGGGGCTAACCCTGGAAACACCATATATTTT,CASSRGANPGNTIYF
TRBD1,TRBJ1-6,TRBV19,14,TGTGCCAGTAGTCCAGAGACAGGGGGCTCACCCCTCCACTTT,CASSPETGGSPLHF
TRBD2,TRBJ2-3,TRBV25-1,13,TGTGCCAGCAGTGAAGCGGGAGGAGATACGCGGTATTTT,CASSEAGGDTRYF
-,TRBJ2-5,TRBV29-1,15,TGCAGCGGGGGGCGGGTAGCGGGTCGGGAGGAGACCCAGTACTTC,CSGGRVAGREETQYF
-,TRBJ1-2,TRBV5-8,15,TGTGCCAGCAGCGGATACGCCTCAGGGATCTATGGCTACACCTTC,CASSGYASGIYGYTF
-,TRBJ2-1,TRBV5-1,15,TGCGCCAGCAGCTCAGGGGCGAAACCCTACAATGAGCAGTTCTTC,CASSSGAKPYNEQFF
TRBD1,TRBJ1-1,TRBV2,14,TGTGCCAGCAGCGTGGACAGGGTGAACACTGAAGCTTTCTTT,CASSVDRVNTEAFF
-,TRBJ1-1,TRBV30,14,TGTGCCGGGAGGGGCGCGGGATCAAACACTGAAGCTTTCTTT,CAGRGAGSNTEAFF
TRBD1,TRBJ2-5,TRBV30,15,TGTGCCTGGACCATGAACGAGGGGGCCCAAGAGACCCAGTACTTC,CAWTMNEGAQETQYF
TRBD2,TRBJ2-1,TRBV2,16,TGTGCCAGCAGCGCTGGGACTAGCGGACGATACAATGAGCAGTTCTTC,CASSAGTSGRYNEQFF
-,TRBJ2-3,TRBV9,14,TGTGCCAGCAGCGTTACAGACATCCCAGATACGCAGTATTTT,CASSVTDIPDTQYF
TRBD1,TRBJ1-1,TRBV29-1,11,TGCAGCGTTGCTACAGGGGCAAGGGCTTTCTTT,CSVATGARAFF
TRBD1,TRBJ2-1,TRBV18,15,TGTGCCGCGTCCCGGGACAGGGTCGGAGGGAGTGAGCAGTTCTTC,CAASRDRVGGSEQFF
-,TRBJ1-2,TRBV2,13,TGTGCCAGCAGGGTCCGGGGGGTAGATGGCTACACCTTC,CASRVRGVDGYTF
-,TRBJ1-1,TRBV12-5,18,TGTGCTAGTGGTTTGGCCACTGCAAGGGAGGGAATGAACACTGAAGCTTTCTTT,CASGLATAREGMNTEAFF
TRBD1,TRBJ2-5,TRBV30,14,TGTGCCGGGAATCCCGGGACAGTGGAGGAGACCCAGTACTTC,CAGNPGTVEETQYF
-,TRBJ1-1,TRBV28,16,TGTGCCAGCAGCACGACCTTTACAGACCAGAACACTGAAGCTTTCTTT,CASSTTFTDQNTEAFF
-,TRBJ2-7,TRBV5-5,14,TGTGCCAGCAGCCTCGATCACGGGGCCTACGAGCAGTACTTC,CASSLDHGAYEQYF
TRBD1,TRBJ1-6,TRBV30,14,TGTGCCTGGTCTGTCGGGACAGGGGATTCACCCCTCCACTTT,CAWSVGTGDSPLHF
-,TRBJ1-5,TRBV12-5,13,TGTGCTAGTGGTTTGGTTGGAGGGAAGCCCCAGCATTTT,CASGLVGGKPQHF
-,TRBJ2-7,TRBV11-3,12,TGTGCCAGCCGTCGGGGGACGGGCGAGCAGTACTTC,CASRRGTGEQYF
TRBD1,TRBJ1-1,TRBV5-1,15,TGCGCCAGCAGTCCAATGGGACAGAGAAACACTGAAGCTTTCTTT,CASSPMGQRNTEAFF
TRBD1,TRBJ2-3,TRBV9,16,TGTGCCAGCAGCGTTTACAGGGGTTTTAGCACAGATACGCAGTATTTT,CASSVYRGFSTDTQYF
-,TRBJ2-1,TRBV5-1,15,TGCGCCAGCAGCTTGTACGGGACTGACCTCCGAGAGCAGTTCTTC,CASSLYGTDLREQFF
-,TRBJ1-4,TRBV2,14,TGTGCCAGCAGTGAGTTGTGGGCAAATGAAAAACTGTTTTTT,CASSELWANEKLFF
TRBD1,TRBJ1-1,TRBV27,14,TGTGCCAGCAGTAAGGACAGGGAGGGTGCTGAAGCTTTCTTT,CASSKDREGAEAFF
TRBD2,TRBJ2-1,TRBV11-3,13,TGTGCCAGCAGCTTCGGACTAGCCAATGAGCAGTTCTTC,CASSFGLANEQFF
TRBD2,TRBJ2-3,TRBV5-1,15,TGCGCCAGCAGCTTGGGACTAGCGGACACAGATACGCAGTATTTT,CASSLGLADTDTQYF
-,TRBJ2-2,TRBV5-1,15,TGCGCCAGCAGCTTGTTTCAGGCTCTCACCGGGGAGCTGTTTTTT,CASSLFQALTGELFF
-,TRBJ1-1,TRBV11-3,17,TGTGCCAGCAGCTTAGATAGCGCTACACCTATGAACACTGAAGCTTTCTTT,CASSLDSATPMNTEAFF
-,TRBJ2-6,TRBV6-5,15,TGTGCCAGCCGACAGGTTTCCTCTGGGGCCAACGTCCTGACTTTC,CASRQVSSGANVLTF
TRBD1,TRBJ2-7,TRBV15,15,TGTGCCACCAGCAGAGCCGGGACAGGGGCCTACGAGCAGTACTTC,CATSRAGTGAYEQYF
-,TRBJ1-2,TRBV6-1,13,TGTGCCAGCAGTGAGGGGCAGCTCTATGGCTACACCTTC,CASSEGQLYGYTF
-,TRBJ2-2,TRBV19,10,TGTGCCACGGGGACCGGGGAGCTGTTTTTT,CATGTGELFF
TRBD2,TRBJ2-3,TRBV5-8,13,TGTGCCAGCAGCTTTAGCGGGACAGATACGCAGTATTTT,CASSFSGTDTQYF
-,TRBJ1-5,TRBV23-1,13,TGCGCCAGCAGTCAAGGACAGAATCAGCCCCAGCATTTT,CASSQGQNQPQHF
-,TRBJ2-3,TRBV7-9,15,TGTGCCAGCAGCTTAGACCTCGAGCGAGGAGATACGCAGTATTTT,CASSLDLERGDTQYF
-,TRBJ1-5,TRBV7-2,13,TGTGCCAGCAGCTTGGACACAAATCAGCCCCAGCATTTT,CASSLDTNQPQHF
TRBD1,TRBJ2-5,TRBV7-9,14,TGTGCCAGCAGCATGGACAGGTACCAAGAGACCCAGTACTTC,CASSMDRYQETQYF
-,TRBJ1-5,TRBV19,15,TGTGCCAGTAGTATAGACAGACAATTCAATCAGCCCCAGCATTTT,CASSIDRQFNQPQHF
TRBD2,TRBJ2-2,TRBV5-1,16,TGCGCCAGCAGCTCTACTAGCGGGAGGGCCACCGGGGAGCTGTTTTTT,CASSSTSGRATGELFF